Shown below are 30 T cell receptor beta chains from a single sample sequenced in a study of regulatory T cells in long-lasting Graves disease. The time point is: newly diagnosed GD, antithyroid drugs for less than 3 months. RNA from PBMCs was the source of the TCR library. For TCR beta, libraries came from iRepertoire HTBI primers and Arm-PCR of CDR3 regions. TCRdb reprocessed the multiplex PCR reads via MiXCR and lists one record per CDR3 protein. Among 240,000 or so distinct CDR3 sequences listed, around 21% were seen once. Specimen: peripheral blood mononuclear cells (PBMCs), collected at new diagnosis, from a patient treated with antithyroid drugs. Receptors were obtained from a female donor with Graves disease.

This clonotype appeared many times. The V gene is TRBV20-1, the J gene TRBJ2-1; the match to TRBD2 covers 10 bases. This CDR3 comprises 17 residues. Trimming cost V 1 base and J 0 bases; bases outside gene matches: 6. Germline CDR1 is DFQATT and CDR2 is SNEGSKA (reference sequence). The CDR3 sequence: CSARAGLADSSYNEQFF. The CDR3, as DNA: TGCAGTGCTAGAGCTGGACTAGCGGATAGCTCCTACAATGAGCAGTTCTTC.

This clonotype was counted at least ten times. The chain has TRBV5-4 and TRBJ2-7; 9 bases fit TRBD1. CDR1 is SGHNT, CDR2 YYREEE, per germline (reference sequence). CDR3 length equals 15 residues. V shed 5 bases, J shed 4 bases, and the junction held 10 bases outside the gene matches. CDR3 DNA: TGTGCCAGCAGTTATGGACAGGGGACGGTTTACGAGCAGTACTTC. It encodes CASSYGQGTVYEQYF.

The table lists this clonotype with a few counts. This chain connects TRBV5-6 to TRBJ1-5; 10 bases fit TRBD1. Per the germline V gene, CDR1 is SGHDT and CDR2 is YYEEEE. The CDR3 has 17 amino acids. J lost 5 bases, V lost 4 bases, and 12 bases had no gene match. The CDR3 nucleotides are TGTGCCAGCAGCAGCCGGGTCCCGGGACAGGGGTATCAGCCCCAGCATTTT. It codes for CASSSRVPGQGYQPQHF.

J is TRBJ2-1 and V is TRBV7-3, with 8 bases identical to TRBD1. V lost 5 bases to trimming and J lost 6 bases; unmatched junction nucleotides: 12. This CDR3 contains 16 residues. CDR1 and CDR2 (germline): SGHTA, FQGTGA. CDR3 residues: CASSLDGTGGANEQFF. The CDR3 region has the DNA TGTGCCAGCAGCCTAGACGGGACAGGAGGGGCCAATGAGCAGTTCTTC.

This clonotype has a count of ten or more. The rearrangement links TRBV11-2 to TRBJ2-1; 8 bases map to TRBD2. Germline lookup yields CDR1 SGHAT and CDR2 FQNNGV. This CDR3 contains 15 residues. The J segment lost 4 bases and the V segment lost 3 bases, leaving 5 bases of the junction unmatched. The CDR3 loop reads CASSFGASGYNEQFF. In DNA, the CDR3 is TGTGCCAGCAGCTTTGGGGCTAGCGGGTACAATGAGCAGTTCTTC. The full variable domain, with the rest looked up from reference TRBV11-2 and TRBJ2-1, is EAGVAQSPRYKIIEKRQSVAFWCNPISGHATLYWYQQILGQGPKLLIQFQNNGVVDDSQLPKDRFSAERLKGVDSTLKIQPAKLEDSAVYLCASSFGASGYNEQFFGPGTRLTVL.

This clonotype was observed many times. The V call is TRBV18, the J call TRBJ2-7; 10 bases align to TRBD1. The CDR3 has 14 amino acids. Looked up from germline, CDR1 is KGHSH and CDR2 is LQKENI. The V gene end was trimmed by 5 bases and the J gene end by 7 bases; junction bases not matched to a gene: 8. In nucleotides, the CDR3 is TGTGCCAGCTCATACAGACAGGGGGCGGAAGAGCAGTACTTC. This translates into CASSYRQGAEEQYF.

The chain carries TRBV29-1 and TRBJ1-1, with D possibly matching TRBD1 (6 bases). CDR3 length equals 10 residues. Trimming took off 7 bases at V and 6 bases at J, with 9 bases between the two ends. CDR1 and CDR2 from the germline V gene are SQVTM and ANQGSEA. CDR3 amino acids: CSAGTPEAFF. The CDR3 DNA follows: TGCAGCGCAGGGACACCTGAAGCTTTCTTT.

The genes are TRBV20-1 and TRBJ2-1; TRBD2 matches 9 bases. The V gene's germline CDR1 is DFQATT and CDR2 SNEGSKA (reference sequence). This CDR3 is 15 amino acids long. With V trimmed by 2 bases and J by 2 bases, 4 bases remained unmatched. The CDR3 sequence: CSARKSGRTYNEQFF. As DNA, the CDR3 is TGCAGTGCTAGAAAGAGCGGGAGGACCTACAATGAGCAGTTCTTC.

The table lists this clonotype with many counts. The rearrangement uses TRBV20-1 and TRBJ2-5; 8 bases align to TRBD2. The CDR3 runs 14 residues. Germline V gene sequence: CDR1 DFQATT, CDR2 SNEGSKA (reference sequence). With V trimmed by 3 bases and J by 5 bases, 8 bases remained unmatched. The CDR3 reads CSARRGASEETQYF. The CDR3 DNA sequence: TGCAGTGCTAGGCGGGGGGCCTCCGAGGAGACCCAGTACTTC.

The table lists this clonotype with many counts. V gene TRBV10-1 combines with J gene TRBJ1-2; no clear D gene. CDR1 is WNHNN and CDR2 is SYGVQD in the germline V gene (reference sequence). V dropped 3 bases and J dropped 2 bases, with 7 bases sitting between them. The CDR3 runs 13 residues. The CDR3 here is CASSDRQNYGYTF. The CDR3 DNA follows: TGCGCCAGCAGTGATCGGCAGAACTATGGCTACACCTTC.

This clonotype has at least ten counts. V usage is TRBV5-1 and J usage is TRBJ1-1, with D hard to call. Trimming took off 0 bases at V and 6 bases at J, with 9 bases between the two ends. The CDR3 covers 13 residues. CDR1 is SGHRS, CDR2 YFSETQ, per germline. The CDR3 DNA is TGCGCCAGCAGCTTGGCCCTGGCAGCTGAAGCTTTCTTT. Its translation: CASSLALAAEAFF.

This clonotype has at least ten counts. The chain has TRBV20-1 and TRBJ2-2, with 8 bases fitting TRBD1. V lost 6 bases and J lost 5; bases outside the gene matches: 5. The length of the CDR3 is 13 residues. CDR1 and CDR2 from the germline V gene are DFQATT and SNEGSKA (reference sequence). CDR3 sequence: CSATTGGTGELFF. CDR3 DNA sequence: TGCAGTGCCACAACAGGGGGGACCGGGGAGCTGTTTTTT.

CDR3 sequence (DNA): TGTGCCAGCAGCTTGGGACAGGGGAGGACCTACGAGCAGTACTTC. Protein sequence: CASSLGQGRTYEQYF. This chain uses TRBV2 with TRBJ2-7; 10 nucleotides line up with TRBD1. Trimming at V came to 6 bases and at J to 2 bases, leaving 7 bases not matched to a gene. Germline values: CDR1 SNHLY, CDR2 FYNNEI. The CDR3 consists of 15 residues.

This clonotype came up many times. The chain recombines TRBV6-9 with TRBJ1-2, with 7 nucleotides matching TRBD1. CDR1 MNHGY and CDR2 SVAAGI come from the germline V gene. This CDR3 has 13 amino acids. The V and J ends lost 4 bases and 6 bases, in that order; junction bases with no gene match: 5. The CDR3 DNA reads TGTGCCAGCAGTTCCGAGACAGGGCATGGCTACACCTTC. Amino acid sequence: CASSSETGHGYTF.

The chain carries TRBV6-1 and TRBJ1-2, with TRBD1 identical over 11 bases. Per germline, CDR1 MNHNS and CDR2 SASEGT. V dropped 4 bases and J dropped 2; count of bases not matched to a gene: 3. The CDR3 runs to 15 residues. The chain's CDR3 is CASSGRTGGNYGYTF. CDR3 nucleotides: TGTGCCAGCAGTGGCAGGACAGGGGGCAACTATGGCTACACCTTC.

The CDR3 loop reads CASSTRQGNTDTQYF. As DNA, the CDR3 is TGTGCCAGTAGTACCCGACAGGGGAACACAGATACGCAGTATTTT. The V call is TRBV19, the J call TRBJ2-3; 8 bases align to TRBD1. Germline CDR1 LNHDA, CDR2 SQIVND (reference sequence). The CDR3 length is 15 residues. The V segment lost 4 bases and the J segment 2 bases; nucleotides outside the gene matches: 5.

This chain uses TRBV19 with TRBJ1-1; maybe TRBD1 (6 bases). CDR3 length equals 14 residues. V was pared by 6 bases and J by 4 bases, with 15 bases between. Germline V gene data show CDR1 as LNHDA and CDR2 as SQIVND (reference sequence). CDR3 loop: CASSQRGAGTEAFF. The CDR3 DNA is TGTGCCAGTAGCCAAAGGGGGGCCGGCACTGAAGCTTTCTTT.

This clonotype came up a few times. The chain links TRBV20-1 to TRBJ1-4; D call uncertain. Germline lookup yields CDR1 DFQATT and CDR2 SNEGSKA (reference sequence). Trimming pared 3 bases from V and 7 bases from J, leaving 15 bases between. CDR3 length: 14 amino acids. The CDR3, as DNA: TGCAGTGCTAGCCTTGGCCGGGTTGGTGAAAAACTGTTTTTT. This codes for CSASLGRVGEKLFF.

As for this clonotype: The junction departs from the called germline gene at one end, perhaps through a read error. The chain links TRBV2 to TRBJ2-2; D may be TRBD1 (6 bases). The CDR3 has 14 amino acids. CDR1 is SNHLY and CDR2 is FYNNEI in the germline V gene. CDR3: CAGSGQKNTGELFF. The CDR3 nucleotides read TGTGCCGGCAGTGGACAGAAGAACACCGGGGAGCTGTTTTTT. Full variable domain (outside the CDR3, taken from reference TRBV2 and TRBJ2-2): EPEVTQTPSHQVTQMGQEVILRCVPISNHLYFYWYRQILGQKVEFLVSFYNNEISEKSEIFDDQFSVERPDGSNFTLKIRSTKLEDSAMYFCAGSGQKNTGELFFGEGSRLTVL.

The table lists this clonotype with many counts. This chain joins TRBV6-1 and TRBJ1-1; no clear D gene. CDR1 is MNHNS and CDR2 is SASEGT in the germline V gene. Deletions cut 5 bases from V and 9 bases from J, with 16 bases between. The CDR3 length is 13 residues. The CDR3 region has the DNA TGTGCCAGCAGTCCCGCGACCCCGGGTAAAGCTTTCTTT. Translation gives CASSPATPGKAFF.

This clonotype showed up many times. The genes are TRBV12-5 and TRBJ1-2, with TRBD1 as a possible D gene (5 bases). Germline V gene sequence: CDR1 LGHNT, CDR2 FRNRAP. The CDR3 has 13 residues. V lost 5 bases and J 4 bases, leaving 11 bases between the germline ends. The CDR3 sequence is CASGRDSFYGYTF. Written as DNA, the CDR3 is TGTGCTAGTGGTCGGGACTCCTTCTATGGCTACACCTTC.

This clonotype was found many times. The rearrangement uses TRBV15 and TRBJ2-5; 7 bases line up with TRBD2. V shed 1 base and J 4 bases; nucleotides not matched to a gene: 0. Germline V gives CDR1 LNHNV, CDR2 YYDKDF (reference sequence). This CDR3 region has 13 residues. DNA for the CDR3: TGTGCCACCAGCAGAGCGGGGGGAGAGACCCAGTACTTC. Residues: CATSRAGGETQYF. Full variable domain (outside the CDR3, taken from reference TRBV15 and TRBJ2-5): DAMVIQNPRYQVTQFGKPVTLSCSQTLNHNVMYWYQQKSSQAPKLLFHYYDKDFNNEADTPDNFQSRRPNTSFCFLDIRSPGLGDTAMYLCATSRAGGETQYFGPGTRLLVL.

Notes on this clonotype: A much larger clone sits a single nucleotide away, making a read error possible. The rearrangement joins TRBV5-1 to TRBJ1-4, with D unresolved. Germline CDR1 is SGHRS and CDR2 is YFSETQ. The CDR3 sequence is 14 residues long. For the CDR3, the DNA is TGCGCCAGCGGCTTGAGCTCCCGCAGGGAAAAACTGTTTTTT. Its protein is CASGLSSRREKLFF.

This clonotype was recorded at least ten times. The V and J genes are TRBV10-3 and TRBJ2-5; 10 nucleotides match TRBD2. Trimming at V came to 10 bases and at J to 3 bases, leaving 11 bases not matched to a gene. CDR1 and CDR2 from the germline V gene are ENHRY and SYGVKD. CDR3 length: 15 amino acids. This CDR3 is CATLPTSGAEETQYF. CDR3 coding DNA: TGTGCCACACTCCCCACTAGCGGGGCAGAAGAGACCCAGTACTTC.

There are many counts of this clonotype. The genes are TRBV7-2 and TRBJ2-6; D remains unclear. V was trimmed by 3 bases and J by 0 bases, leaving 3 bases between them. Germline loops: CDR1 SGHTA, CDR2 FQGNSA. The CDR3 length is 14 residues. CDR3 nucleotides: TGTGCCAGCAGCTTCGGCTCTGGGGCCAACGTCCTGACTTTC. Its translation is CASSFGSGANVLTF.

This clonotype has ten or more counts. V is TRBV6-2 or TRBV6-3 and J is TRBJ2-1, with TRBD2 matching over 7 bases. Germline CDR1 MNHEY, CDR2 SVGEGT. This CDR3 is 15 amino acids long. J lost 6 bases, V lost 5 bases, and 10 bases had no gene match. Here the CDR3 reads CASSKTPSGGNEQFF. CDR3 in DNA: TGTGCCAGCAGTAAGACTCCCTCGGGGGGCAATGAGCAGTTCTTC.

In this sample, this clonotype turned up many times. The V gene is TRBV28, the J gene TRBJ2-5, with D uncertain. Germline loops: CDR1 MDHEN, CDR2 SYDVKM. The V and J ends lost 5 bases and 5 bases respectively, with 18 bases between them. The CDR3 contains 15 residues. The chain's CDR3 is CASSPTPNRAETQYF. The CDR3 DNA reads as TGTGCCAGCAGTCCCACCCCAAACCGGGCGGAGACCCAGTACTTC.

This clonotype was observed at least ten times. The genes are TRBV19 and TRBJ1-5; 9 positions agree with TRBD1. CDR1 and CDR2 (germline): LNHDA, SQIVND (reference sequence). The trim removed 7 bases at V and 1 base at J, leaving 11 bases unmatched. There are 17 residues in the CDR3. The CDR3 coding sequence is TGTGCCAGTACCATGACAGGGGGGGTTAAGAGCAATCAGCCCCAGCATTTT. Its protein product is CASTMTGGVKSNQPQHF.

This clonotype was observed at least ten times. The CDR3 region is CSASGQKTYEQYF. The CDR3 DNA reads as TGCAGTGCTAGCGGACAGAAAACCTACGAGCAGTACTTC. V is TRBV20-1 and J is TRBJ2-7; D possibly corresponds to TRBD1 (6 bases). CDR1 DFQATT and CDR2 SNEGSKA come from the germline V gene (reference sequence). This CDR3 is built from 13 residues. V was trimmed by 3 bases and J by 2 bases, leaving 11 bases between them.

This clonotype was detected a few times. The CDR3 nucleotides are TGTGCCAGCAGCATTAAAGGGTCCTACGAGCAGTACTTC. This encodes CASSIKGSYEQYF. The genes are TRBV7-9 and TRBJ2-7; D unclear. The CDR3 runs to 13 residues. V lost 5 bases and J lost 1, with 9 bases in between. Germline V lookup: CDR1 SEHNR, CDR2 FQNEAQ (reference sequence).